The present T cell receptor beta chain was sequenced within a study of T cells in Graves' hyperthyroidism and ophthalmopathy (dated by TCRdb to the late 2010s). Study-level background: To identify TCR V-J signatures that set the groups apart, the researchers used a discovery cohort of approximately 98 patients, made up of 40 to 45 with Graves' ophthalmopathy and 57 with stable Graves' hyperthyroidism. An independent validation cohort of around 19 hyperthyroidism patients and approximately 15 patients who later progressed to ophthalmopathy tested prospective prediction of ophthalmopathy. The approximately 97 discovery patients were randomly divided into training and test sets at a 7:3 ratio. The study also compared thyroid tissue and blood T-cell repertoires from over 5 Graves' hyperthyroidism patients. Following sampling, methimazole starting at 30 mg daily was given to hyperthyroidism patients, and high-dose intravenous methylprednisolone was given to ophthalmopathy patients. The paper describes TCR Vbeta CDR3 sequencing of roughly 130 peripheral blood samples, made up of some 40 ophthalmopathy patients, some 80 hyperthyroidism patients and roughly 17 progressor patients.

The investigation overall reported the following: No statistical method was used to fix the sample size in advance, and group allocation was not hidden from the investigators. Ophthalmopathy was separated from stable hyperthyroidism by a 13 V-J signature model, with approximately 86% sensitivity and 81% to 82% specificity obtained in cross-validation and 80%/75% obtained in testing. Most expanded thyroid clonotypes (frequency above 0.001) were also detected in blood, a finding suggesting that blood repertoires may reflect thyroid immune responses. In validation, the model predicted progression to ophthalmopathy with around 71% sensitivity and over 72% specificity, a median of 6.5 months before onset.

Turning to this clonotype: Its cognate antigen has yet to be identified. Base qualities are not provided; no much larger clone lies one nucleotide away.

TCR beta CDR3 regions were amplified from RNA transcripts. A first-round RT-PCR of the TCR CDR3 used the HTBI primer set with the Qiagen OneStep RT-PCR kit. The libraries were constructed in a second round of multiplex PCR and then size-selected and purified. The libraries were sequenced on an Illumina HiSeq2000 using paired-end 100 bp reads. The authors' pipeline ran thus. SOAPnuke was used to process the raw data, with reads discarded if the reads contained adapters or uncalled bases, had a mean Phred below 15, or lacked an exact constant-primer or identifier match. COPE v1.2.5 was used to merge the high-quality paired reads, and each unique nucleotide sequence was defined as a clonotype. Clonotypes were aligned to IMGT TRBV, TRBD and TRBJ reference segments using MiTCR v1.1. Analysis was restricted to V-J combinations with a frequency above 0.0001, which covered 98% to 99.2% of repertoires. A TCS score was defined as the ratio of F50 (clonal expansion) to E x V (chaos), with BLOSUM62-based TCRdist applied between CDR3 peptides within each V-J. Welch's t-statistics and random forest reduced roughly 540 V-J features to fewer than 15, which were used in a naive Bayes classifier (R e1071). The Morisita-Horn index was used to measure how similar the thyroid and blood repertoires were. Using fastp at Q25 and MiXCR, TCRdb reprocessed the public reads and kept productive beta chains. Each record represents a unique CDR3 protein, reported with the most common genes and DNA among its rows. The authors' filters were not applied to this entry. Recorded for this sample are roughly 500,000 distinct CDR3 sequences; approximately 44% of them occurred a single time. Around 20% of the sample lies in the top ten.

The study excluded patients with uncontrolled infections, other autoimmune diseases, pregnancy or lactation. Diagnoses relied on clinical symptoms, serum thyroxine and TRAb, thyroid ultrasound and orbital computed tomography. Trizol reagent was used to extract total RNA, and RNA quality was then checked on an Agilent 2100 Bioanalyzer. The sequenced sample consisted of peripheral blood or thyroid tissue (not recorded which). This TCR came from an adult woman with Graves' disease, either hyperthyroidism or ophthalmopathy (not recorded which).

This receptor carries the CDR3 CAISARERANEKLFF. The DNA reads as follows: TGTGCCATCAGTGCCCGGGAGCGGGCTAATGAAAAACTGTTTTTT. This receptor chain uses TRBV10-3 and TRBJ1-4, with the D gene too uncertain to name. There are 15 amino acids in the CDR3, from cysteine to phenylalanine inclusive. Here the CDR3 DNA is all that survives: 45 bases in frame from base 1. The germline V gene provides CDR1 ENHRY and CDR2 SYGVKD. The junction carries 12 bases between V and J, which are trimmed by 4 bases and 3 bases respectively.